A single sample gave rise to the 9 T cell receptor beta chains below, sequenced in a study of blood T cell repertoires in COVID-19. TCRdb's table, derived via immunoSEQ multiplex PCR, lists solely in-frame clones and lacks some. The top ten clones hold roughly 10% of a sample with over 100,000 clones, 70% to 80% of them seen once. Source material: peripheral blood. These receptors came from a man in his sixties with active or convalescent COVID-19.

The chain joins TRBV5-1 to TRBJ2-1; TRBD1 matches at 8 bases. Germline V lookup: CDR1 SGHRS, CDR2 YFSETQ. V was clipped by 3 bases and J by 2 bases; unmatched bases: 1. This CDR3 comprises 14 residues. The CDR3 coding sequence is TGCGCCAGCAGCTCGACAGGGGCCTACAATGAGCAGTTCTTC. Its protein is CASSSTGAYNEQFF.

The chain recombines TRBV20-1 with TRBJ1-2; a weak D match, TRBD1 (6 bases). V lost 5 bases and J lost 7, with 11 bases in between. From germline, CDR1 is DFQATT and CDR2 SNEGSKA (reference sequence). This CDR3 has 11 amino acids. CDR3 in DNA: TGCAGTGCTGAACAGGGTACTGGCTACACCTTC. Its protein is CSAEQGTGYTF.

The V call is TRBV5-1, the J call TRBJ1-4; the D gene is possibly TRBD1 (6 bases). With 7 bases removed from V and 5 bases from J, the gap between germline ends came to 12 bases. This CDR3 region has 13 residues. Germline CDR1 SGHRS, CDR2 YFSETQ. CDR3 region: CASSLGANEKLFF. In nucleotides, the CDR3 is TGCGCCAGCTCCCTGGGGGCAAATGAAAAACTGTTTTTT.

V usage is TRBV19 and J usage is TRBJ2-2; D may be TRBD2 (7 bases). The germline V gene has CDR1 LNHDA and CDR2 SQIVND (reference sequence). Trimming took off 8 bases at V and 4 bases at J, with 17 bases between the two ends. CDR3 length equals 15 residues. The chain's CDR3 is CASSVGGEPTGELFF. The CDR3 DNA sequence: TGTGCCAGTTCGGTAGGGGGGGAGCCCACCGGGGAGCTGTTTTTT. Full variable domain (missing parts from reference TRBV19 and TRBJ2-2): DGGITQSPKYLFRKEGQNVTLSCEQNLNHDAMYWYRQDPGQGLRLIYYSQIVNDFQKGDIAEGYSVSREKKESFPLTVTSAQKNPTAFYLCASSVGGEPTGELFFGEGSRLTVL.

CDR3 coding DNA: TGTGCCTGGAGTGTAAGCGTTTTGCGGGGAAATGAAAAACTGTTTTTT. It specifies CAWSVSVLRGNEKLFF. The rearrangement uses TRBV30 and TRBJ1-4; D gene uncertain. V lost 0 bases, J lost 5 bases, and 16 bases lay in between. This CDR3 region has 16 residues. Germline CDR1 is GTSNPN and CDR2 is SVGIG (reference sequence).

As DNA, the CDR3 is TGTGCCAGCTCCCCTCTGTTAGGGGGCGCGGATGGCTACACCTTC. Translation gives CASSPLLGGADGYTF. The chain couples TRBV18 to TRBJ1-2; 7 bases match TRBD1. CDR3 length: 15 residues. Germline CDR1 KGHSH, CDR2 LQKENI. J was trimmed by 6 bases and V by 6 bases; bases with no gene match: 13.

The CDR3 DNA reads TGTGCCAGCAGTCCCGTAAGACAGGGCAGCACCGGGGAGCTGTTTTTT. Translation: CASSPVRQGSTGELFF. The chain uses TRBV6-4 and TRBJ2-2, with 7 nucleotides matching TRBD1. Losses at the gene ends were 5 bases for V and 4 bases for J; bases not matched to a gene: 10. In germline, CDR1 is MRHNA, CDR2 SNTAGT. The CDR3 length is 16 residues.

This sequence joins TRBV5-1 and TRBJ1-6; 12 bases line up with TRBD1. Germline assignment: CDR1 SGHRS and CDR2 YFSETQ. V shed 5 bases and J 9 bases; nucleotides not matched to a gene: 6. This CDR3 has 15 amino acids. CDR3 DNA sequence: TGCGCCAGCAGGGCGGGACAGGGGGCAAGTTCACCCCTCCACTTT. Its translation is CASRAGQGASSPLHF.

The chain carries TRBV7-2 and TRBJ2-1, with D possibly being TRBD2 (6 bases). This CDR3 is built from 13 residues. V was shortened by 1 base and J by 10 bases, with 11 bases between the two germline ends. Germline lookup yields CDR1 SGHTA and CDR2 FQGNSA. The CDR3 here is CASSLETRGEQFF. Written as DNA, the CDR3 is TGTGCCAGCAGCTTAGAAACCCGGGGGGAGCAGTTCTTC.